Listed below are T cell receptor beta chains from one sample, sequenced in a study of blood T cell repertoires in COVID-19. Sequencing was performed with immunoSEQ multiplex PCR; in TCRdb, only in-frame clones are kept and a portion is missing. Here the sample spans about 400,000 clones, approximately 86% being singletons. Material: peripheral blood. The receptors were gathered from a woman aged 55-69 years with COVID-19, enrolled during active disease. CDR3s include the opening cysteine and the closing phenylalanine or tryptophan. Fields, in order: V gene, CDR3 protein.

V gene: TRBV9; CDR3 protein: CASSLRIQETQYF
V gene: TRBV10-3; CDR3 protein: CAISESRGAETGPDTQYF
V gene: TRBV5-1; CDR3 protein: CASSLDRRLTPMNTEAFF
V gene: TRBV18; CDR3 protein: CASSPVGPGGGNYEQYF
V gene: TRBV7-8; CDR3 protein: CASSSIITYEQYF
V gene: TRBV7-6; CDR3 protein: CASSLTRTSGGDEQFF
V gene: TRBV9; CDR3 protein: CASSAQGGSGGSYNEQFF
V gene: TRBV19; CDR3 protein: CASTPSGGPTSTNEKLFF
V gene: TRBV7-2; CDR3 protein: CASSLAGGYGYTF
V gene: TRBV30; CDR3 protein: CAWNRAYPYEQYF
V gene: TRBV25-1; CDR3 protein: CASSGQTATNEKLFF
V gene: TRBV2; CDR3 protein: CASSGTVGQETQYF
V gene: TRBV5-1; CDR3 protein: CASSADGEANYGYTF
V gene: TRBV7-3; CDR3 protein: CASSRDRGSTEAFF
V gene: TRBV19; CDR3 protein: CASSMGPKADTQYF
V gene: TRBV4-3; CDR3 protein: CASSQDRWGGAGNTQYF
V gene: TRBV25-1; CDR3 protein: CASSPRDRLNYGYTF
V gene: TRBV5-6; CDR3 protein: CASSWGETANTGELFF
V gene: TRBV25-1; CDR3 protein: CASSESMTGDEKLFF
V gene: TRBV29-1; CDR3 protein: CSAEGTALTDTQYF
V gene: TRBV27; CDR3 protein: CASSLRESNTEAFF
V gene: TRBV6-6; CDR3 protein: CASSYGTYKNTEAFF
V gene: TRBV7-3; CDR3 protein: CASSLTGTGSHEQYF
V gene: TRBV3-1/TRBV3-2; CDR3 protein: CASSQGILAGGVTQYF
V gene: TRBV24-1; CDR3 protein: CATGTSGGAGTDTQYF
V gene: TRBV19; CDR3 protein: CASSIHEVNKQPQHF
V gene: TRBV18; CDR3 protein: CASSPPGLSTDTQYF
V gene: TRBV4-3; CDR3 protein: CASSHGTGWGGDTQYF
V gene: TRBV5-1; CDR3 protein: CASSDRTTSTDTQYF
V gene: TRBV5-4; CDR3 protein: CASGSGGKPNEQFF
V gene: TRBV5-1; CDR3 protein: CASSQGTGRSPLHF
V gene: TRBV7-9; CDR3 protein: CASSLDGGYGYTF
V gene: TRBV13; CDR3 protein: CASHEAFF
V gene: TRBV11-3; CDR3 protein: CASSLDRGSGNTIYF
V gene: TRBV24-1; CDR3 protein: CATSGGTSQSTDTQYF
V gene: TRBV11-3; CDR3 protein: CASSLDFGLAGGADTQYF
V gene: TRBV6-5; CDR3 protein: CASRSGGSDTQYF
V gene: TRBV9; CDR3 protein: CASSVASRGESPLHF
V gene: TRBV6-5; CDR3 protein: CASSYSGLNTEAFF
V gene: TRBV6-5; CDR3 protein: CASSSLSNQPQHF
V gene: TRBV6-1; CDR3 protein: CASSESGYSNQPQHF
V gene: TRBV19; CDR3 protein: CASSIPGQGNEKLFF
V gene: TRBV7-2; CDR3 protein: CASSLFTGKGQPQHF
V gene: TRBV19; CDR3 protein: CASSTLTASNTEAFF
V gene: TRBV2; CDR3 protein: CASSEVSGDGYTF
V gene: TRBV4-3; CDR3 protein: CASSQDSQGSYGYTF
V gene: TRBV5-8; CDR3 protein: CASSSPDSLYGSGANVLTF